Sequencing of this T cell receptor beta chain was carried out in a study of cytomegalovirus exposure and HLA in healthy donors. Across the whole study: Of about 390 genotyped donors, 75% to 90% grouped in the Caucasian-associated ancestry cluster. General study findings and limits: Earlier analysis found most TCR beta V segments productive about 87% or about 30% of the time.

The V end was cut by 7 bases, the J end by 9 bases, with 19 bases between. The CDR3 extends over 13 amino acids. Germline loops: CDR1 SGDLS, CDR2 YYNGEE. As regards this clone: The antigen remains unidentified.

It was with 60 Vbeta and 13 Jbeta primers that the PCR ran. Sequenced by immunoSEQ multiplex PCR; TCRdb stores in-frame clones only, minus some. The table lists 130,000 or so clones, about 74% of them singletons. V usage is TRBV9 and J usage is TRBJ2-5; the D gene is possibly TRBD1 (6 bases). Sequenced input: PBMCs. This receptor was identified in a woman aged 55-70 years in good health and CMV-seronegative. In DNA form, the CDR3 reads TGTGCCAGCGGGATCCCCAGGGGCCGGGCCCAGTACTTC. This translates into CASGIPRGRAQYF.